The source of this TCR beta chain is a study of T cells expressing NK-cell markers (dated by TCRdb to the early 2020s). Study-level background: TCR beta-chain repertoires were profiled in sorted CD3+CD56+NKG2C+, CD3+CD56+NKG2C- and CD3+CD56-NKG2C+ T-cell subsets from about 8 donors. Among the eight sequenced donors, seven were HCMV-seropositive and one was HCMV-seronegative. All eight donors whose samples were sequenced were randomly selected healthy volunteers, three of them men and five women. Sequencing of the libraries produced 2 x 150 bp reads on Illumina HiSeq 2000/2500, MiSeq or NextSeq. Paper-wide results and their limitations: In six donors, the dominant CD3+CD56+NKG2C+ clonotypes ranked among the top 10 CD8+ clonotypes, making up roughly 1.0-8% of CD8+ T cells. Those dominant clonotypes were again the most abundant among CD3+CD56-NKG2C+ cells in a few donors, at roughly 28.3-60.1%. Whether the expanded NKG2C-expressing T cell clones were specific for HCMV antigens was left unclear.

The run used an Illumina HiSeq 2000. 5'RACE template switching, by which a universal primer site and unique molecular identifiers were added, was used to make TCR beta cDNA libraries. cDNA synthesis was primed from the TCR beta constant segment, followed by two successive PCR amplification steps. The original pipeline was this. Reads were demultiplexed and grouped by UMI with MIGEC, and clonotypes were assembled and quantified with MiTCR. To remove erroneous sequences, TCR cDNA sequences were retained only when supported by two or more reads. The tcR package was used for downstream repertoire analysis, and clonotypes were matched across fractions by CDR3 nucleotide sequence plus V segment. VDJmatch was used to annotate antigen specificity against VDJdb, with one amino acid substitution in CDR3 allowed. TCRdb reprocessed the reads and provides one entry for every CDR3 protein sequence; no DNA is given. V and J calls and clone size were set by TCRdb, not the authors. Per the sample table, the count is about half a million distinct CDR3 sequences. The top ten hold around 1.4% of the sample.

In the germline V gene, CDR1 corresponds to SGHRS and CDR2 to YFSETQ. CDR3 length: 15 amino acids, cysteine to phenylalanine. DNA was not recorded. HCMV serostatus was determined by detecting HCMV-specific IgG in serum with a commercial ELISA kit. Peripheral blood mononuclear cells were isolated from blood by Ficoll density gradient centrifugation. As to this clonotype: This clone's antigen is unknown.

Material: blood T cells: a sorted CD56 or NKG2C T cell subset, CD4+ or CD8+ T cells, or bulk PBMC T cells (not recorded which). The V gene is TRBV5-1 and the J gene is TRBJ2-1; TCRdb lists TRBD2, though no DNA is available to test this call. The sequence came from a woman between 45 and 65 years old in good health. Donor details come from another sample of the same person, matched by shared clones. CDR3 loop: CASSVLAGVSHEQFF.